Described below is a single T cell receptor beta chain sequence and its context. Other DNA sequences in the sample encode the same CDR3. Repertoires were generated with immunoSEQ multiplex PCR, while TCRdb's copy carries only in-frame clones and drops some. The sample lists under 400,000 clones; around 87% were seen once. The treatment: about 20 received Ad26.COV2.S at low or high dose, single or two shots; about 5 received placebo; per-sample allocation not given. Day 63 following the first vaccine or placebo injection was when the samples were taken. The data stem from a study of Ad26.COV2.S vaccination and SARS-CoV-2 variants. The CDR3 sequence is 11 residues long. Germline loops: CDR1 SQVTM, CDR2 ANQGSEA. The germline V and J ends were trimmed by 3 bases and 8 bases, with 10 bases remaining between them.

The sample was peripheral blood, taken in a trial of Ad26.COV2.S vaccine versus placebo. The chain carries TRBV29-1 and TRBJ1-1, with D uncertain. This clonotype was obtained from a person between 18 and 60 years old who received the Ad26.COV2.S COVID-19 vaccine or a placebo. CDR3 region: CSVDSFTEAFF. The CDR3 DNA is TGCAGCGTTGACAGCTTTACCGAAGCTTTCTTT.